This T cell receptor beta chain comes out of a study of beta chain features in type 1 diabetes. Study conclusions and caveats: In all four CD4+ subsets, TCRB CDR3 length was significantly, moderately reduced in type 1 diabetes.

CD45RO/CCR7/CD25/CD127/CD95/CD27 sorting isolated CD4+ naive, central memory, regulatory and stem cell-like memory cells. Sorted populations were all over 95% pure. Isolated RNA was reverse transcribed in full, so expressed TCRB transcripts were sequenced. The repertoire was sequenced with immunoSEQ multiplex PCR; TCRdb's copy has only in-frame clones and lacks some. The table shows about 660,000 clones, with over 11% occurring only once. This CDR3 spans 17 amino acids. Trimming cost V 2 bases and J 0 bases; bases outside gene matches: 4. Germline CDR1 reads SGHTA; CDR2 reads FQGNSA. This clone has a handful of counts. Its specificity is unknown.

The sequence came from a man younger than 35 with type 1 diabetes. This sequence joins TRBV7-2 and TRBJ2-1, with 10 nucleotides matching TRBD2. The sample comprised naive CD4+ T cells from blood. The chain's CDR3 is CASSLQLAGISYNEQFF. CDR3 bases: TGTGCCAGCAGCTTACAACTAGCGGGGATCTCCTACAATGAGCAGTTCTTC.